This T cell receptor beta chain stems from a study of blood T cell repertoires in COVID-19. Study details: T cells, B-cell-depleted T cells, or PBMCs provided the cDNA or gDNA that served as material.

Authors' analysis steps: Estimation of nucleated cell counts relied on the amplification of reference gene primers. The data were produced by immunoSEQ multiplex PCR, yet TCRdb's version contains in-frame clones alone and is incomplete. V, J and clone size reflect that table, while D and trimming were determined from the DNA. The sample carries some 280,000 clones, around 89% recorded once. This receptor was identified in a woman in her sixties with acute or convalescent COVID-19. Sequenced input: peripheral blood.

Here the CDR3 reads CASSLIGGEGAFF. CDR3 coding DNA: TGTGCCAGCAGCCTTATAGGGGGCGAGGGAGCTTTCTTT. The gene calls are TRBV3-1 (or the pseudogene TRBV3-2) and TRBJ1-1; TRBD1 agrees at 7 bases. Germline CDR1 LGHDT, CDR2 YNNKEL (reference sequence). The length of the CDR3 is 13 residues. The ends lost 4 bases at V and 10 bases at J; junction bases unmatched: 9.